This T cell receptor beta chain was obtained from a study of memory B cells and T cells in multiple sclerosis. Separate sequencing covered autoproliferating (CFSE-dim) and non-proliferating (CFSE-high) T cells from stimulus-free culture. Cultures began with approximately 52 million CFSE-labeled PBMCs, unstimulated for roughly seven days, with replicate wells pooled. PBMCs were labeled with around 0.5 uM CFSE and cultured without exogenous stimuli. Clones were read by immunoSEQ multiplex PCR, and TCRdb kept only the in-frame ones, dropping some. Altogether about 12,000 clones are present, 84% being singletons, with the ten largest covering 2.8%. Findings and limits, study-wide: Normalization was needed because clone-set size differences affected shared clonotype counts.

The ends were cut back, 5 bases at V and 5 bases at J, with 13 bases in the middle. The germline V gene has CDR1 MGHRA and CDR2 YSYEKL. The CDR3 loop spans 15 amino acids. A remark on this clone: What it binds is not known.

Source material: PBMCs from blood kept in culture. The TCR sequence derives from a human donor with multiple sclerosis. The gene calls are TRBV4-1 and TRBJ2-6; D is unclear. The CDR3 DNA sequence: TGCGCCAGCAGCGAACCACAAAGTCGGGCCAACGTCCTGACTTTC. This encodes CASSEPQSRANVLTF.